This is a list of T cell receptor beta chains from one sample in a study of beta chain features in type 1 diabetes. Sequencing used immunoSEQ multiplex PCR; TCRdb keeps in-frame clones, though not all of them. The table lists around 500,000 clones, about an eighth of them singletons, with approximately 0.045% in the top ten. What was sequenced was naive CD4+ T cells from blood. The receptor set was obtained from a woman between 18 and 29 years old in good health. The CDR3 runs from the conserved cysteine through the conserved F or W. D genes are given only for firm matches. Rows give clone size only sometimes, using once, few, many, or a class for an expanded clone.

clone size	V gene	D gene	J gene	CDR3 DNA	CDR3 protein
.	TRBV29-1	TRBD1	TRBJ2-2	TGCAGCGTTGGCCCCGGGACAGGAAACACCGGGGAGCTGTTTTTT	CSVGPGTGNTGELFF
few	TRBV2	.	TRBJ1-1	TGTGCCAGCAGGTACAGGTTAAACACTGAAGCTTTCTTT	CASRYRLNTEAFF
few	TRBV7-2	.	TRBJ2-7	TGTGCCAGCAGCTCCAGCGGTAGCTCCTACGAGCAGTACTTC	CASSSSGSSYEQYF
.	TRBV5-1	TRBD2	TRBJ2-1	TGCGCCAGCCATCCGCTAGCGGGAGGGCCGAATGAGCAGTTCTTC	CASHPLAGGPNEQFF
few	TRBV5-1	.	TRBJ2-2	TGCGCCAGCAGCTTGAAGAACACCGGGGAGCTGTTTTTT	CASSLKNTGELFF
few	TRBV4-1	TRBD1	TRBJ2-5	TGCGCCAGCAGCCAAGAGGTGACAGGGGGCTATAGGGAGACCCAGTACTTC	CASSQEVTGGYRETQYF
few	TRBV14	.	TRBJ2-5	TGTGCCAGCAGCCAAGACCTCGGACGGGGGACTGGGATGACCCAGTACTTC	CASSQDLGRGTGMTQYF
.	TRBV7-2	TRBD2	TRBJ2-5	TGTGCCAGCAGCCCCGGGACTAGCGGGAGAGCGGAGACCCAGTACTTC	CASSPGTSGRAETQYF
once	TRBV7-2	.	TRBJ2-1	TGTGCCAGCAGCCGACGCCGGGACAACAATGAGCAGTTCTTC	CASSRRRDNNEQFF
.	TRBV18	.	TRBJ2-7	TGTGCCAGCTCGGTGGGTAAGGACGCTGTGCTAAGCTTC	CASSVGKDAVLSF
few	TRBV30	.	TRBJ2-7	TGTGCCTGGAAGACGGGATTCGGGGCCTACGAGCAGTACTTC	CAWKTGFGAYEQYF
.	TRBV13	.	TRBJ2-3	TGTGCCAGCAGCTCCTCGGCCCCGGATACGCAGTATTTT	CASSSSAPDTQYF
.	TRBV7-2	TRBD2	TRBJ2-1	TGTGCCAGCAGCCCTTGGGAGGGACTCAACTACAATGAGCAGTTCTTC	CASSPWEGLNYNEQFF
.	TRBV10-3	.	TRBJ2-1	TGTGCCATCAGTGCAGACGGCTCCTACAATGAGCAGTTCTTC	CAISADGSYNEQFF
.	TRBV9	.	TRBJ2-3	TGTGCCAGCAGCCAGAGGGGGGACAGCACAGATACGCAGTATTTT	CASSQRGDSTDTQYF
.	TRBV5-6	TRBD1	TRBJ1-6	TGTGCCAGCAGCTTGCGCAGGGGGGAGAACTATAATTCACCCCTCCACTTT	CASSLRRGENYNSPLHF
.	TRBV11-3	TRBD1	TRBJ2-2	TGTGCCAGCAGCGGGCCTGGACAGGGGACCACCGGGGAGCTGTTTTTT	CASSGPGQGTTGELFF
few	TRBV18	.	TRBJ2-1	TGTGCCAGCTCACCACCATTGGAGTCAAGCTCCTACAATGAGCAGTTCTTC	CASSPPLESSSYNEQFF
.	TRBV25-1	TRBD1	TRBJ2-3	TGTGCCAGCAGTGACCGGACAGGGATTGGGACAGATACGCAGTATTTT	CASSDRTGIGTDTQYF
few	TRBV18	.	TRBJ2-2	TGTGCCAGCTCACCACGGCTAGCCAGGGCCGGGGAGCTGTTTTTT	CASSPRLARAGELFF
few	TRBV7-9	.	TRBJ2-1	TGTGCCATCCCGACAAGAAGCTCCTACAATGAGCAGTTCTTC	CAIPTRSSYNEQFF
.	TRBV18	TRBD2	TRBJ2-5	TGTGCCAGCTCACCACTGCGGGAGAAGACCCAGTACTTC	CASSPLREKTQYF
few	TRBV7-3	.	TRBJ2-1	TGTGCCAGCAGCTTAAACGGCAGGGGACAGTTCTTC	CASSLNGRGQFF
few	TRBV23-1	.	TRBJ2-1	TGCGCCAGCAGTCAAGGCATACTTAACTACAATGAGCAGTTCTTC	CASSQGILNYNEQFF
.	TRBV27	TRBD1	TRBJ1-2	TGTGCCAGCAGTGCTCAACCGGGACAGGCGAACTATGGCTACACCTTC	CASSAQPGQANYGYTF
few	TRBV5-6	.	TRBJ1-4	TGTGCCAGCAGCTTACAACGCTCGGAAAAACTGTTTTTT	CASSLQRSEKLFF
few	TRBV7-2	.	TRBJ2-5	TGTGCCAGCAGCTTAGTAGCCCTGCAGCAAGAGACCCAGTACTTC	CASSLVALQQETQYF
few	TRBV7-9	.	TRBJ2-1	TGTGCCACCAGACTAGGGTCTTCGATCAGCTCCTACAATGAGCAGTTCTTC	CATRLGSSISSYNEQFF
few	TRBV4-1	TRBD2	TRBJ2-3	TGCGCCAGCAGCCAAGCGGAGCGGGAGAGGACCACAGATACGCAGTATTTT	CASSQAERERTTDTQYF
few	TRBV5-1	.	TRBJ2-1	TGCGCCAGCAGCTTGGGACAGGCCTACAATGAGCAGTTCTTC	CASSLGQAYNEQFF
.	TRBV2	.	TRBJ2-7	TGTGCCAGCAGCACCTACTCCTACGAGCAGTACTTC	CASSTYSYEQYF
.	TRBV20-1	.	TRBJ1-2	TGCAGTGCCCACAGCGATGGCTACACCTTC	CSAHSDGYTF
.	TRBV21-1	.	TRBJ2-2	TGTGCCAGCAGCAAAGTTGACACCGGGGAGCTGTTTTTT	CASSKVDTGELFF
.	TRBV30	.	TRBJ1-5	TGTGCCTGGAGTGCACACAATCAGCCCCAGCATTTT	CAWSAHNQPQHF
.	TRBV23-1	TRBD1	TRBJ2-5	TGCGCCAGCAGCCCACATCAGGGGGTATCTGGGACCCAGTACTTC	CASSPHQGVSGTQYF
once	TRBV2	.	TRBJ1-6	TGTGCCAGCAGGTTGTTCTTGGGGTCGAATTCACCCCTCCACTTT	CASRLFLGSNSPLHF
few	TRBV5-1	TRBD2	TRBJ2-2	TGCGCCAGCAGCTTGGAGCCGGTCGGGACTAGGAGCTTGTTTTTT	CASSLEPVGTRSLFF
.	TRBV7-9	TRBD1	TRBJ2-4	TGTGCCAGCAGCTTATCAGGGACAGAAAAAAACATTCAGTACTTC	CASSLSGTEKNIQYF
.	TRBV21-1	.	TRBJ2-7	TGTGCCAGCAGCTTCCGGACTAGCCATTACTCCTACGAGCAGTACTTC	CASSFRTSHYSYEQYF
.	TRBV18	.	TRBJ2-4	TGTGCCAGCTCACCACCGAAGGGCATTCAGTACTTC	CASSPPKGIQYF
few	TRBV7-2	.	TRBJ1-1	TGTGCCAGCAGCTTACGTTTGTCAGGGGCTTTCTTT	CASSLRLSGAFF
.	TRBV25-1	TRBD2	TRBJ2-3	TGTGCCAGCAGTGCCCGGACTAGCGGGCCCACAGATACGCAGTATTTT	CASSARTSGPTDTQYF
.	TRBV5-1	.	TRBJ1-2	TGCGCCAGCAGCTTGGAGAGTCCGGGGGACTATGGCTACACCTTC	CASSLESPGDYGYTF
few	TRBV7-6	.	TRBJ2-5	TGTGCCAGCAGCTCTAGAACACCTGAGACCCAGTACTTC	CASSSRTPETQYF
.	TRBV4-1	.	TRBJ2-3	TGCGCCAGCAGCCAGGGACCGGGAGCCGGGACCTTT	CASSQGPGAGTF
few	TRBV7-2	.	TRBJ2-3	TGTGCCAGCACCCGCTCGGAGGGCACAAATACGCAGTATTTT	CASTRSEGTNTQYF
few	TRBV7-2	TRBD2	TRBJ2-5	TGTGCCAGCAGCCCAAGCGGGGGAGAGACCCAGTACTTC	CASSPSGGETQYF
.	TRBV2	.	TRBJ2-3	TGTGCCAGCAGTGCCCAACGCTACACAGATACGCAGTATTTT	CASSAQRYTDTQYF
few	TRBV7-2	.	TRBJ1-5	TGTGCCAGCAGCTCAACAGGGTCGGGTCAGCCCCAGCATTTT	CASSSTGSGQPQHF
few	TRBV15	TRBD1	TRBJ1-2	TGTGCCACCAGCAGGGAGAGGGACAGGGAGGCCTATGGCTACACCTTC	CATSRERDREAYGYTF
few	TRBV7-2	.	TRBJ2-1	TGTGCCAGCAGCCCACCGAGTCTATACAATGAGCAGTTCTTC	CASSPPSLYNEQFF
.	TRBV7-9	.	TRBJ2-3	TGTGCCATTCCGTGGGCGGAGAGCACAGATACGCAGTATTTT	CAIPWAESTDTQYF
.	TRBV11-2	.	TRBJ2-3	TGTGCCAGCAGCTCATTCACAGATACGCAGTATTTT	CASSSFTDTQYF
few	TRBV27	.	TRBJ2-4	TGTGCCAGCAGTTTAAGGGGGGACAGCGAACCCCAGGACATTCAGTACTTC	CASSLRGDSEPQDIQYF
few	TRBV15	.	TRBJ2-1	TGTGCCACCAGCAGAGTAGTGGGCCTATCGTCCCCCTACAATGAGCAGTTCTTC	CATSRVVGLSSPYNEQFF
few	TRBV4-1	.	TRBJ1-2	TGCGCCAGCAGCCAAGGTTTAGGGAAGAACTATGGCTACACCTTC	CASSQGLGKNYGYTF
.	TRBV29-1	.	TRBJ1-2	TGCAGCGCCGTCTCCATATATGGCTACACCTTC	CSAVSIYGYTF
.	TRBV27	TRBD1	TRBJ2-3	TGTGCCAGCAGTTATGGGGACAGGGGGCCCCGGGGTACGCAGTATTTT	CASSYGDRGPRGTQYF
few	TRBV19	.	TRBJ2-2	TGTGCCAGTAGTATCGGTGGTTCCGAGCTGTTTTTT	CASSIGGSELFF